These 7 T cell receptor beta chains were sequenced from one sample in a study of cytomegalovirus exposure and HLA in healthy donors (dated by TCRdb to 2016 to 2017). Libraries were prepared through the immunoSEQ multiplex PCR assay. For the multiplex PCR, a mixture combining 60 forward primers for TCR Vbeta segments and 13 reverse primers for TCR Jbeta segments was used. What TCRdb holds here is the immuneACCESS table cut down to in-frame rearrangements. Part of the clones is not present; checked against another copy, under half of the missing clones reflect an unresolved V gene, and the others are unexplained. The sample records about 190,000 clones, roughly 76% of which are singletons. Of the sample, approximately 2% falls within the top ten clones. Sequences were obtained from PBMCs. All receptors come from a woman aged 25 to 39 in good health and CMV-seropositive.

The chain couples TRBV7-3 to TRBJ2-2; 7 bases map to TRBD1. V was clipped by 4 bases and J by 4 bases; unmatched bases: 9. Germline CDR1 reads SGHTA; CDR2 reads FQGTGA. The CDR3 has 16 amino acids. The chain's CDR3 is CASSYYTGDPTGELFF. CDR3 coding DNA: TGTGCCAGCAGCTATTATACAGGGGATCCCACCGGGGAGCTGTTTTTT.

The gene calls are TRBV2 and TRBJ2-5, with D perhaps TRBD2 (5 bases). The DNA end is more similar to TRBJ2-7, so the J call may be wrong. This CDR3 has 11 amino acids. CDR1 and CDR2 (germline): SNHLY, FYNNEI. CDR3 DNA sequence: TGTGCCAGCGCGGACTTTAACGAGCAGTACTTC. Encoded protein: CASADFNEQYF.

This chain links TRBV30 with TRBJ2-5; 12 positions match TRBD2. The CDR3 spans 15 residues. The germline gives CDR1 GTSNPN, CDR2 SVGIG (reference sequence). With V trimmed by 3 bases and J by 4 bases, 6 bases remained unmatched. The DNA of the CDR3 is TGTGCCTGGAGCCTAGCGGGAGGGCCCGGAGAGACCCAGTACTTC. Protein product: CAWSLAGGPGETQYF.

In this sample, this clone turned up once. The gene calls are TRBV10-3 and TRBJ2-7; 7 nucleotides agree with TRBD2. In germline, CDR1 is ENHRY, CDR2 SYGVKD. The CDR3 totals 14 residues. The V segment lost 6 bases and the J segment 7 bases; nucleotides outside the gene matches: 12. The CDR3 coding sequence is TGTGCCATCAGCGAAGTTGGAGGGGACTATGAGCAGTACTTC. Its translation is CAISEVGGDYEQYF.

DNA of the CDR3: TGTGCCAGCAGCTTAGCGTTTCTAGCGGGGGGGCGATTGGGAGAGACCCAGTACTTC. Translation gives CASSLAFLAGGRLGETQYF. V usage is TRBV7-9 and J usage is TRBJ2-5; 12 bases line up with TRBD2. The CDR3 loop spans 19 amino acids. V dropped 0 bases and J dropped 4; count of bases not matched to a gene: 12. Germline V CDR1 and CDR2: SEHNR, FQNEAQ (reference sequence).

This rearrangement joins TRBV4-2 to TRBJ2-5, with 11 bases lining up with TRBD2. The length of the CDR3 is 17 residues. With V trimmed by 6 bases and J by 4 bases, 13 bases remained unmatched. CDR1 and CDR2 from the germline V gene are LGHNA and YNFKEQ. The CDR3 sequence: CASSGLAGGPGRETQYF. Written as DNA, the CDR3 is TGTGCCAGCAGTGGGTTAGCGGGAGGGCCGGGGCGAGAGACCCAGTACTTC.

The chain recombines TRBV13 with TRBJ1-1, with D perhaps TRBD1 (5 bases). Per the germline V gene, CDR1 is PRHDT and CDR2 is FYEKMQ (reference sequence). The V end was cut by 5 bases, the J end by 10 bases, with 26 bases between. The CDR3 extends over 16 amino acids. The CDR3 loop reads CASSGGPPREGRAAFF. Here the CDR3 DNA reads TGTGCCAGCAGCGGCGGTCCCCCACGGGAGGGGCGGGCAGCTTTCTTT.